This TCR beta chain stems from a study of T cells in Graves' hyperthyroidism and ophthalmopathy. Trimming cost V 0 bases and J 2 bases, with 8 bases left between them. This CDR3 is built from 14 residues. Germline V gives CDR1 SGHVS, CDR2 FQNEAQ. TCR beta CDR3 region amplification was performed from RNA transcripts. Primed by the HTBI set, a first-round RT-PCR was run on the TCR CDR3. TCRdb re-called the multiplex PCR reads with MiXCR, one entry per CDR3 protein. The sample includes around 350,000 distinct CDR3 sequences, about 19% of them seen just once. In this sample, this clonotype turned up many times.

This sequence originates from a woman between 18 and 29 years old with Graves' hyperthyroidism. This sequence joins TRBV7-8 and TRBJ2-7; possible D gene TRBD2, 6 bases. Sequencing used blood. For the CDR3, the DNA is TGTGCCAGCAGCTTAGCACGGGAGACCTACGAGCAGTACTTC. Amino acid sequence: CASSLARETYEQYF.